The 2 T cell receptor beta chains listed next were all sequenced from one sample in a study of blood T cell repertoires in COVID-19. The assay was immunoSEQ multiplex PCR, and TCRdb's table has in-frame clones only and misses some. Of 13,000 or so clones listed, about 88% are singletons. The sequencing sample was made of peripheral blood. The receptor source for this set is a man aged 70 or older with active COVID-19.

The CDR3 DNA follows: TGTGCCAGCACCGCCGGAGCGGGGGTGGAGCAGTACTTC. Translation: CASTAGAGVEQYF. The chain is built from TRBV25-1 and TRBJ2-7; TRBD2 matches at 8 bases. Germline values: CDR1 MGHDK, CDR2 SYGVNS. CDR3 length equals 13 residues. Germline trimming cut 7 bases from V and 7 bases from J; bases unmatched to any gene: 9.

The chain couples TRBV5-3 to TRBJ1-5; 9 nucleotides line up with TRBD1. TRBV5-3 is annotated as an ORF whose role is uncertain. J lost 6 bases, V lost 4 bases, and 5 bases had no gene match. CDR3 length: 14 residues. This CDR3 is CARSPGQGPQPQHF. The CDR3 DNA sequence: TGTGCCAGAAGCCCCGGACAGGGGCCTCAGCCCCAGCATTTT.